Listed below are T cell receptor beta chains from one sample, sequenced in a study of shared clonotypes between healthy human individuals. Profiling relied on immunoSEQ multiplex PCR, and the TCRdb table lists in-frame clones only, not all of them. The table records 400,000 to 600,000 clones, about 79% of them present only once. The sequenced sample was PBMCs. The receptors derive from a woman in her forties in good health. Some clones in this sample may be carry-over from other donors' samples. CDR3s include the opening cysteine and the closing phenylalanine or tryptophan. Each record gives: J gene, D gene, V gene, clone size, CDR3 protein, CDR3 DNA. D genes are given only for firm matches. The size field is filled for only some rows; it gives once, few, many or a size class.

TRBJ2-1,TRBD1,TRBV28,once,CASSRQGAYNEQFF,TGTGCCAGCAGTCGTCAGGGGGCCTACAATGAGCAGTTCTTC
TRBJ2-7,.,TRBV14,.,CASSSGPKASCEQYF,TGTGCCAGCAGCTCGGGCCCTAAGGCGTCCTGCGAGCAGTACTTC
TRBJ2-1,TRBD2,TRBV19,.,CASSRGSGSLTGNEQFF,TGTGCCAGTAGTCGGGGTAGCGGGAGCCTGACTGGCAATGAGCAGTTCTTC
TRBJ2-3,.,TRBV4-3,.,CASSALDYPTDTQYF,TGCGCCAGCAGCGCTTTGGACTACCCCACAGATACGCAGTATTTT
TRBJ1-1,TRBD1,TRBV9,.,CASSKRDRGPVDTEAFF,TGTGCCAGCAGCAAGCGGGACAGGGGGCCGGTGGACACTGAAGCTTTCTTT
TRBJ2-7,TRBD2,TRBV4-1,.,CASSQDMTSGHYEQYF,TGCGCCAGCAGCCAAGATATGACTAGCGGGCATTACGAGCAGTACTTC
TRBJ2-1,.,TRBV5-4,many,CASSLGGTSSYNEQFF,TGTGCCAGCAGCCTGGGGGGCACGAGCTCCTACAATGAGCAGTTCTTC
TRBJ2-7,.,TRBV7-2,once,CASSPVRAYEQYF,TGTGCCAGCAGCCCCGTTCGGGCCTACGAGCAGTACTTC
TRBJ2-7,TRBD1,TRBV29-1,.,CSVGSDRYEQYF,TGCAGCGTTGGATCGGACAGGTACGAGCAGTACTTC
TRBJ1-2,.,TRBV30,.,CAWTLTGKLRYGYTF,TGTGCCTGGACCTTGACAGGAAAACTACGTTATGGCTACACCTTC
TRBJ2-3,TRBD1,TRBV28,.,CASIPGGSKDTQYF,TGTGCCAGCATACCAGGGGGCTCGAAAGATACGCAGTATTTT
TRBJ2-1,.,TRBV9,once,CASSGFRDLASNEQFF,TGTGCCAGCAGCGGGTTCCGGGACCTCGCTTCAAATGAGCAGTTCTTC